Below, 15 T cell receptor beta chains from the same sample are listed, as sequenced in a study of metastatic and nonmetastatic thyroid tumors (dated by TCRdb to 2018 to 2021). No treatment had been received by any patient before thyroid surgery. Libraries came from PCR. The instrument given in TCRdb is Illumina HiSeq 4000. TCRdb reprocessing: public reads trimmed at Q25 with fastp, clones called with MiXCR, in-frame beta chains kept. This sample lists 20,000 to 25,000 clones; approximately 19% were detected once. Clones ranked in the top ten supply 25% to 30% of the sample. Material: blood. Source of these receptors: a female donor with papillary thyroid cancer or a benign thyroid nodule (not recorded which). Some clones in this sample may be carry-over from other donors' samples.

This clone has at least ten counts. This clone may be a read error of a much larger clone one base away. V gene TRBV20-1 combines with J gene TRBJ2-7, with a weak D call TRBD2 (6 bases). CDR3 length: 13 amino acids. With 1 base removed from V and 4 bases from J, the gap between germline ends came to 11 bases. Per germline, CDR1 DFQATT and CDR2 SNEGSKA (reference sequence). CDR3 residues: CSARVGRGYEQYF. The CDR3 nucleotides are TGCAGTGCTAGAGTCGGGAGAGGGTACGAGCAGTACTTC.

This clone showed up many times. The genes are TRBV25-1 and TRBJ2-7; 9 bases match TRBD2. CDR3 length: 14 residues. CDR1 and CDR2 from the germline V gene are MGHDK and SYGVNS. V gave up 8 bases and J gave up 3 bases; unmatched junction bases: 8. The CDR3 nucleotides read TGTGCCAGCCCAGGACTAGCGACACGCTACGAGCAGTACTTC. Protein product: CASPGLATRYEQYF.

This clone was counted many times. V gene TRBV7-2 combines with J gene TRBJ1-1, with D tentatively TRBD1 (5 bases). Trimming shortened V by 4 bases and J by 2 bases, and 11 bases separated the two germline ends. This CDR3 has 14 amino acids. Looked up from germline, CDR1 is SGHTA and CDR2 is FQGNSA. DNA for the CDR3: TGTGCCAGCAGCTCCTACAGGAAAAACACTGAAGCTTTCTTT. Its protein product is CASSSYRKNTEAFF. Drawing the rest from reference TRBV7-2 and TRBJ1-1, the complete variable domain is GAGVSQSPSNKVTEKGKDVELRCDPISGHTALYWYRQSLGQGLEFLIYFQGNSAPDKSGLPSDRFSAERTGGSVSTLTIQRTQQEDSAVYLCASSSYRKNTEAFFGQGTRLTVV.

This clone came up many times. The chain recombines TRBV29-1 with TRBJ2-1, with 9 bases that match TRBD2. CDR3 size: 14 residues. The germline gives CDR1 SQVTM, CDR2 ANQGSEA. The J segment lost 4 bases and the V segment lost 6 bases, leaving 7 bases of the junction unmatched. The CDR3 loop reads CSVVASGTYNEQFF. In DNA form, the CDR3 reads TGCAGCGTGGTCGCTAGCGGGACATACAATGAGCAGTTCTTC.

In its sample, this clone was seen many times. This chain uses TRBV24-1 with TRBJ1-4; TRBD1 might be the D (5 bases). The V end lost 3 bases, the J end lost 14 bases, and 15 bases lay between the germline ends. The CDR3 runs 13 residues. Per the germline V gene, CDR1 is KGHDR and CDR2 is SFDVKD. CDR3 bases: TGTGCCACCAGTGATACCCGGGACCCTCAGCTGTTTTTT. Translated, it gives CATSDTRDPQLFF.

This rearrangement joins TRBV11-3 to TRBJ2-5; D is ambiguous. The CDR3 consists of 17 residues. Germline CDR1 is SGHNT and CDR2 is YENEEA. V dropped 1 base and J dropped 2 bases, with 17 bases sitting between them. The CDR3 loop reads CASSLGRATIGQETQYF. In DNA form, the CDR3 reads TGTGCCAGCAGCTTAGGCCGTGCCACTATCGGACAAGAGACCCAGTACTTC.

For this clone: A much larger clone lies a single base off, so this may be a read error. The sample holds other DNA sequences that translate to the same CDR3. The chain carries TRBV11-2 and TRBJ2-3; D is perhaps TRBD1 or TRBD2 (5 bases each). From germline, CDR1 is SGHAT and CDR2 FQNNGV. The CDR3 has 14 amino acids. The CDR3 reads CASSPGASRDTQYF. In DNA, the CDR3 is TGTGCCAGCAGCCCCGGGGCGTCCCGGGATACACAGTATTTT. The full variable domain, completed using reference TRBV11-2 and TRBJ2-3, is EAGVAQSPRYKIIEKRQSVAFWCNPISGHATLYWYQQILGQGPKLLIQFQNNGVVDDSQLPKDRFSAERLKGVDSTLKIQPAKLEDSAVYLCASSPGASRDTQYFGPGTRLTVL.

In this sample, this clone turned up many times. CDR3 sequence (DNA): TGTGCCAGCAGACAGGGGGCTCGGACCGGGGAGCTGTTTTTT. It codes for CASRQGARTGELFF. The V gene is TRBV12-3 or TRBV12-4, the J gene TRBJ2-2; 9 bases fit TRBD1. This CDR3 is built from 14 residues. The ends lost 6 bases at V and 5 bases at J; junction bases unmatched: 4.

V is TRBV5-1 and J is TRBJ1-6; 10 bases match TRBD1. CDR1 and CDR2 from the germline V gene are SGHRS and YFSETQ. J was trimmed by 6 bases and V by 4 bases; bases with no gene match: 4. The CDR3 spans 15 residues. CDR3 amino acids: CASSPWTGGNSPLHF. Written as DNA, the CDR3 is TGCGCCAGCAGCCCATGGACAGGGGGTAATTCACCCCTCCACTTT.

This clone has a count of ten or more. The genes are TRBV10-3 and TRBJ1-1; D possibly corresponds to TRBD1 (5 bases). V dropped 6 bases and J dropped 1 base, with 12 bases sitting between them. Germline values: CDR1 ENHRY, CDR2 SYGVKD. The length of the CDR3 is 14 residues. CDR3 DNA: TGTGCCATCAGCCGACAGAAGGAGAACACTGAAGCTTTCTTT. This gives the protein CAISRQKENTEAFF.

This clone was recorded at least ten times. J is TRBJ2-1 and V is TRBV5-1; 10 bases are shared with TRBD2. Trimming at V came to 4 bases and at J to 1 base, leaving 2 bases not matched to a gene. This CDR3 is 15 amino acids long. In germline, CDR1 is SGHRS, CDR2 YFSETQ. The CDR3 here is CASSLSGRSYNEQFF. For the CDR3, the DNA is TGCGCCAGCAGCCTTAGCGGGAGGTCCTACAATGAGCAGTTCTTC.

This sequence joins TRBV9 and TRBJ2-7; unclear D gene. Germline loops: CDR1 SGDLS, CDR2 YYNGEE. V lost 10 bases, J lost 5 bases, and 25 bases lay in between. The CDR3 spans 15 residues. The CDR3 spells CAGIVDFLEMDEQYF. The CDR3 DNA sequence: TGTGCCGGCATCGTAGATTTCCTTGAAATGGACGAGCAGTACTTC.

At least ten counts were recorded for this clone. The chain employs TRBV2 and TRBJ1-4; D is unresolved. Between the trimmed V and J ends, which lost 4 bases and 10 bases, there was a span of 10 bases. The germline CDR1 and CDR2 sequences are SNHLY and FYNNEI. The CDR3 loop spans 12 amino acids. This CDR3 is CASSGWGGKLFF. The CDR3 region has the DNA TGTGCCAGCAGTGGCTGGGGTGGAAAACTGTTTTTT.

This clone was seen repeatedly, ten times or more. This sequence joins TRBV7-8 and TRBJ2-5; a possible D gene is TRBD1 (5 bases). V was cut by 2 bases and J by 3 bases, with 7 bases left in between. Per germline, CDR1 SGHVS and CDR2 FQNEAQ. CDR3 size: 13 residues. The CDR3 DNA reads as TGTGCCAGCAGCTTACCCAGGGAAGAGACCCAGTACTTC. Translating it yields CASSLPREETQYF.

This clone showed up many times. The gene calls are TRBV14 and TRBJ1-2, with TRBD1 matching over 11 bases. The CDR3 has 15 residues. The V segment lost 4 bases and the J segment 3 bases; nucleotides outside the gene matches: 4. Germline V gene sequence: CDR1 SGHDN, CDR2 FVKESK. CDR3 loop: CASSPGTGGYYGYTF. The CDR3 region has the DNA TGTGCCAGCAGCCCAGGGACAGGGGGTTACTATGGCTACACCTTC.